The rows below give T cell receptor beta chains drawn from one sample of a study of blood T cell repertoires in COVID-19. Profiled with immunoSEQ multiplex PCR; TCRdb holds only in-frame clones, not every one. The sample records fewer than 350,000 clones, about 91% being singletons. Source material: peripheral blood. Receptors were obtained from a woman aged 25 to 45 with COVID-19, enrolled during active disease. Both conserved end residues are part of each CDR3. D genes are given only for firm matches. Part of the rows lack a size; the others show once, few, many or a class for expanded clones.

DNA: TGTGCCAGCAGCTTAAGGGTATGGGGCAAGGCTTCTGGGGCCAACGTCCTGACTTTC; CDR3: CASSLRVWGKASGANVLTF; J: TRBJ2-6; size: NA; V: TRBV7-9; D: NA
DNA: TGTGCCATCAGTGAGTCGAAGGTAGGGAGGGCTTTCTTT; CDR3: CAISESKVGRAFF; J: TRBJ1-1; size: once; V: TRBV10-3; D: NA
DNA: TGTGCCAGCAGTCAGGGAATCCGAAACACCATATATTTT; CDR3: CASSQGIRNTIYF; J: TRBJ1-3; size: NA; V: TRBV6-5; D: NA
DNA: TGTGCCACCAGTGAGGCCGGGGGAGAAGCTTTCTTT; CDR3: CATSEAGGEAFF; J: TRBJ1-1; size: NA; V: TRBV24-1; D: NA
DNA: TGTGCCAGCAGCTTAGGTCAGGGGCGGGACGAGCAGTACTTC; CDR3: CASSLGQGRDEQYF; J: TRBJ2-7; size: NA; V: TRBV7-9; D: NA
DNA: TGCGCCAGCACCACCGGGACAGGGAACCCAGATACGCAGTATTTT; CDR3: CASTTGTGNPDTQYF; J: TRBJ2-3; size: NA; V: TRBV5-1; D: TRBD1
DNA: TGTGCCAGTAGCGGGGGACAGACCTATGGCTACACCTTC; CDR3: CASSGGQTYGYTF; J: TRBJ1-2; size: NA; V: TRBV19; D: TRBD1
DNA: TGCGCCAGCAGCCCAGGGGGAGTGAACTATGGCTACACCTTC; CDR3: CASSPGGVNYGYTF; J: TRBJ1-2; size: NA; V: TRBV5-1; D: TRBD1
DNA: TGTGCCAGCAGCTTGCTACAGGGACAAGAGACCCAGTACTTC; CDR3: CASSLLQGQETQYF; J: TRBJ2-5; size: NA; V: TRBV5-6; D: NA
DNA: TGTGCCAGCAGTTCCCTCACAGGGGTCAATCAGCCCCAGCATTTT; CDR3: CASSSLTGVNQPQHF; J: TRBJ1-5; size: NA; V: TRBV27; D: TRBD1
DNA: TGTGCCAGCAGCCAAGTGACGACCAGGGGCACTAATGAAAAACTGTTTTTT; CDR3: CASSQVTTRGTNEKLFF; J: TRBJ1-4; size: NA; V: TRBV4-2; D: NA
DNA: TGTGCCAGCAGCTCCCCGGCTACTAGCGGGACCTACAATGAGCAGTTCTTC; CDR3: CASSSPATSGTYNEQFF; J: TRBJ2-1; size: once; V: TRBV7-9; D: TRBD2
DNA: TGCGCCAGCAGCTTGGCTGGGACAGGGGGGACTGAAGCTTTCTTT; CDR3: CASSLAGTGGTEAFF; J: TRBJ1-1; size: NA; V: TRBV5-1; D: TRBD1
DNA: TGTGCCAGCAGCCCTCGATTCAACGCCATTCGGACTGAAGCTTTCTTT; CDR3: CASSPRFNAIRTEAFF; J: TRBJ1-1; size: once; V: TRBV11-2; D: NA
DNA: TGCAGTGCTAGTCTGGCGGGGGATGGCTATGGCTACACCTTC; CDR3: CSASLAGDGYGYTF; J: TRBJ1-2; size: NA; V: TRBV20-1; D: NA
DNA: TGTGCCAGCTACTTACCGGGACAGGATCACAATGAGCAGTTCTTC; CDR3: CASYLPGQDHNEQFF; J: TRBJ2-1; size: few; V: TRBV7-9; D: TRBD1
DNA: TGCGCCACCAATCCCAGGGATTACTCTGGAAACACCATATATTTT; CDR3: CATNPRDYSGNTIYF; J: TRBJ1-3; size: NA; V: TRBV23-1; D: NA
DNA: TGTGCCAGCAGCTTACAGGGGTGGGGCACTGAAGCTTTCTTT; CDR3: CASSLQGWGTEAFF; J: TRBJ1-1; size: NA; V: TRBV7-2; D: NA
DNA: TGTGCCAGCAGCTTACGCGGGGCAGTGGATACGCAGTATTTT; CDR3: CASSLRGAVDTQYF; J: TRBJ2-3; size: NA; V: TRBV11-3; D: NA
DNA: TGTGCCAGCAGTGAAGCGCTTCGGGGGGTTAATCAGCCCCAGCATTTT; CDR3: CASSEALRGVNQPQHF; J: TRBJ1-5; size: NA; V: TRBV2; D: NA
DNA: TGTGCCACCAGCGGCGATGAGGGGGTTACTGGAAACACCATATATTTT; CDR3: CATSGDEGVTGNTIYF; J: TRBJ1-3; size: NA; V: TRBV15; D: NA
DNA: TGTGCCAGCCGCTCTCTCCTGACAGGGAACACTGAAGCTTTCTTT; CDR3: CASRSLLTGNTEAFF; J: TRBJ1-1; size: once; V: TRBV6-5; D: NA
DNA: TGTGCCAGCAGCCCTCAGGGGGGTATTGGAAACACCATATATTTT; CDR3: CASSPQGGIGNTIYF; J: TRBJ1-3; size: NA; V: TRBV3-1/TRBV3-2; D: TRBD1
DNA: TGTGCCAGCAGTTACTCGGCGGGGGCTGGCAATCAGCCCCAGCATTTT; CDR3: CASSYSAGAGNQPQHF; J: TRBJ1-5; size: many; V: TRBV6-5; D: NA
DNA: TGCAGCGTTGGCGGGGGACAGGGGCGGAACAATGAGCAGTTCTTC; CDR3: CSVGGGQGRNNEQFF; J: TRBJ2-1; size: few; V: TRBV29-1; D: TRBD1
DNA: TGTGCCAGCAGCTTACAGGGGCTCCCTCAGCCCCAGCATTTT; CDR3: CASSLQGLPQPQHF; J: TRBJ1-5; size: NA; V: TRBV2; D: TRBD1
DNA: TGTGCCAGCAGCGTCGGGACTAGCGGGGGACTTTATATCAGGGATACGCAGTATTTT; CDR3: CASSVGTSGGLYIRDTQYF; J: TRBJ2-3; size: NA; V: TRBV5-8; D: TRBD2
DNA: TGTGCCAGCAAAAGAGGGGGAGAGACCCAGTACTTC; CDR3: CASKRGGETQYF; J: TRBJ2-5; size: NA; V: TRBV27; D: NA
DNA: TGTGCCAGCAGCAAACCCCGACAGGGAGGCCTAATAGACGAGCAGTACTTC; CDR3: CASSKPRQGGLIDEQYF; J: TRBJ2-7; size: NA; V: TRBV21-1; D: NA
DNA: TGTGCCAGCAGCCTTCTAGGCGGGCAAACCGGGGAGCTGTTTTTT; CDR3: CASSLLGGQTGELFF; J: TRBJ2-2; size: NA; V: TRBV7-9; D: NA
DNA: TGTGCCAGCAGTACCGGGACAGGGGGGTATGGCTACACCTTC; CDR3: CASSTGTGGYGYTF; J: TRBJ1-2; size: few; V: TRBV6-6; D: TRBD1
DNA: TGTGCCAGCTCCCTAGAAGTGAGAAACACCATATATTTT; CDR3: CASSLEVRNTIYF; J: TRBJ1-3; size: NA; V: TRBV2; D: NA
DNA: TGCGCCAGCAGTCAACCCGACAGGGAACAGATGAGCTCTGGAAACACCATATATTTT; CDR3: CASSQPDREQMSSGNTIYF; J: TRBJ1-3; size: NA; V: TRBV23-1; D: TRBD1
DNA: TGTGCCAGCAGCTTAGGCCCCTCTTTGGGGGCTCCCGGGCAGTTCTTC; CDR3: CASSLGPSLGAPGQFF; J: TRBJ2-1; size: NA; V: TRBV7-2; D: NA
DNA: TGTGCCAGCAGTGAAGTAACAGGCGGAGAGACCCAGTACTTC; CDR3: CASSEVTGGETQYF; J: TRBJ2-5; size: NA; V: TRBV2; D: NA
DNA: TGTGCCAGCAGTCCCGGGACAGGGGGAAACTATGGCTACACCTTC; CDR3: CASSPGTGGNYGYTF; J: TRBJ1-2; size: NA; V: TRBV28; D: TRBD1
DNA: TGTGCCAGCAGCTTCCCCAGGACAGGCTCAACGGAGTACACCTTC; CDR3: CASSFPRTGSTEYTF; J: TRBJ1-2; size: NA; V: TRBV5-4; D: TRBD1